One sample yielded the 31 T cell receptor beta chains listed below, sequenced in a study of cytomegalovirus exposure and HLA in healthy donors. Primers included in the PCR were 60 Vbeta and 13 Jbeta primers. Libraries were prepared by immunoSEQ multiplex PCR; TCRdb keeps only in-frame clonotypes and omits some of them. The sample carries about 70,000 clones, 68% recorded once. The sample taken for sequencing was PBMCs. These receptors were collected from a woman aged 30 to 39 in good health and CMV-seronegative.

This chain links TRBV7-6 with TRBJ1-1; D gene uncertain. The germline V gene encodes CDR1 SGHVS and CDR2 FNYEAQ. With 3 bases removed from V and 0 bases from J, the gap between germline ends came to 11 bases. This CDR3 contains 15 residues. The CDR3 protein is CASSLPRGMNTEAFF. The CDR3 nucleotides read TGTGCCAGCAGCTTGCCGCGGGGAATGAACACTGAAGCTTTCTTT.

The rearrangement uses TRBV30 and TRBJ2-1; 9 bases are shared with TRBD1. This CDR3 comprises 16 residues. V gave up 5 bases and J gave up 4 bases; unmatched junction bases: 12. Germline CDR1 reads GTSNPN; CDR2 reads SVGIG (reference sequence). CDR3 in DNA: TGTGCCTGGGGACAGGGGAACGGGGTGGTTTACAATGAGCAGTTCTTC. Translated: CAWGQGNGVVYNEQFF.

CDR3 coding DNA: TGTGCCAGCAGCGTAGGTTCGTTGAACACTGAAGCTTTCTTT. Amino acid sequence: CASSVGSLNTEAFF. The chain joins TRBV9 to TRBJ1-1; D gene ambiguous. Trimming cost V 0 bases and J 0 bases, with 6 bases left between them. Germline V gene lookup returns CDR1 SGDLS and CDR2 YYNGEE. The CDR3 sequence is 14 residues long.

This clone appeared a few times. The chain employs TRBV4-3 and TRBJ1-2; no definite D call. CDR3 size: 16 residues. V shed 0 bases and J shed 4 bases, with 15 bases lying between them. Germline V gene sequence: CDR1 LGHNA, CDR2 YSLEER. CDR3 in DNA: TGCGCCAGCAGCCAAGAATTGGGCGGAGGACTCTATGGCTACACCTTC. It translates to CASSQELGGGLYGYTF.

V and J are TRBV4-3 and TRBJ2-7; 12 bases fit TRBD1. The CDR3 has 18 residues. Unmatched junction bases numbered 10, after V lost 0 bases and J lost 4 bases. Per the germline V gene, CDR1 is LGHNA and CDR2 is YSLEER. The CDR3 here is CASSQDRLGQGALYEQYF. The CDR3 bases are TGCGCCAGCAGCCAAGATCGGTTGGGACAGGGGGCTTTATACGAGCAGTACTTC.

The V call is TRBV20-1, the J call TRBJ1-2; possibly TRBD1 for D (6 bases). Trimming took off 0 bases at V and 8 bases at J, with 7 bases between the two ends. The CDR3 is made up of 11 amino acids. Germline V gene sequence: CDR1 DFQATT, CDR2 SNEGSKA (reference sequence). CDR3 sequence (DNA): TGCAGTGCTAGAGAAACAGGGGGCTACACCTTC. It codes for CSARETGGYTF.

The chain carries TRBV25-1 and TRBJ2-2; possible D gene TRBD1, 5 bases. Germline V CDR1 and CDR2: MGHDK, SYGVNS. V gave up 6 bases and J gave up 2 bases, with 10 bases separating them. The CDR3 is made up of 14 amino acids. For the CDR3, the DNA is TGTGCCAGCAGAGACAGACTCAACACCGGGGAGCTGTTTTTT. Encoded protein: CASRDRLNTGELFF.

The chain links TRBV12-5 to TRBJ1-5; TRBD1 might be the D (5 bases). The germline CDR1 and CDR2 sequences are LGHNT and FRNRAP. CDR3 length equals 17 residues. Trimming pared 0 bases from V and 2 bases from J, leaving 14 bases between. This chain's CDR3 is CASGLVGAGGGNQPQHF. The CDR3, as DNA: TGTGCTAGTGGTTTGGTAGGGGCGGGAGGGGGCAATCAGCCCCAGCATTTT.

V and J are TRBV4-1 and TRBJ2-7; 10 bases match TRBD2. Germline CDR1 and CDR2: MGHRA and YSYEKL. CDR3 length: 16 residues. The junction had 7 bases not matched to a gene; V was cut back by 1 base and J by 4 bases. The CDR3, as DNA: TGCGCCAGCAGCCAAGTTAGCGGGGGGATAGGGTACGAGCAGTACTTC. As protein: CASSQVSGGIGYEQYF.

The rearrangement joins TRBV5-4 to TRBJ1-4, with TRBD1 as a possible D gene (6 bases). The germline V gene encodes CDR1 SGHNT and CDR2 YYREEE (reference sequence). The CDR3 is made up of 13 amino acids. The ends were cut back, 4 bases at V and 8 bases at J, with 12 bases in the middle. In DNA form, the CDR3 reads TGTGCCAGCAGCATGGGGGCCGGAGAAAAACTGTTTTTT. This gives the protein CASSMGAGEKLFF.

The table lists this clone with many counts. The genes are TRBV30 and TRBJ1-6, with unresolved D. Trimming pared 4 bases from V and 6 bases from J, leaving 10 bases between. The CDR3 length is 13 residues. From germline, CDR1 is GTSNPN and CDR2 SVGIG (reference sequence). CDR3 residues: CAWIKHLNSPLHF. The CDR3 DNA reads TGTGCCTGGATTAAACACCTTAATTCACCCCTCCACTTT. Full variable domain (missing parts from reference TRBV30 and TRBJ1-6): SQTIHQWPATLVQPVGSPLSLECTVEGTSNPNLYWYRQAAGRGLQLLFYSVGIGQISSEVPQNLSASRPQDRQFILSSKKLLLSDSGFYLCAWIKHLNSPLHFGNGTRLTVT.

The chain employs TRBV7-6 and TRBJ2-5; 10 bases map to TRBD2. This CDR3 region has 15 residues. The V gene end was trimmed by 5 bases and the J gene end by 3 bases; junction bases not matched to a gene: 6. CDR1 is SGHVS, CDR2 FNYEAQ, per germline. Here the CDR3 DNA reads TGTGCCAGCAGCCTAGGGACTAGCGCGAAAGAGACCCAGTACTTC. Encoded protein: CASSLGTSAKETQYF.

The rearrangement joins TRBV2 to TRBJ2-1; D unresolved. The V end was cut by 0 bases, the J end by 5 bases, with 5 bases between. Germline CDR1 is SNHLY and CDR2 is FYNNEI. This CDR3 has 13 amino acids. CDR3 region: CASSEAGDNEQFF. Here the CDR3 DNA reads TGTGCCAGCAGTGAAGCGGGCGACAATGAGCAGTTCTTC.

This sequence joins TRBV7-6 and TRBJ1-3; no clear D. In germline, CDR1 is SGHVS, CDR2 FNYEAQ. The CDR3 contains 15 residues. V gave up 5 bases and J gave up 0 bases, with 11 bases separating them. The CDR3 sequence is CASSTQRSSGNTIYF. The DNA of the CDR3 is TGTGCCAGCAGCACCCAAAGGAGCTCTGGAAACACCATATATTTT.

The chain carries TRBV11-3 and TRBJ1-1, with a tentative D call TRBD1 (5 bases). V lost 3 bases, J lost 0 bases, and 8 bases lay in between. CDR1 SGHNT and CDR2 YENEEA come from the germline V gene. The CDR3 length is 14 residues. CDR3 in DNA: TGTGCCAGCAGCTTGACAGCCTTGAACACTGAAGCTTTCTTT. Protein: CASSLTALNTEAFF.

This clone was observed once. The chain recombines TRBV6-1 with TRBJ1-2; 7 bases are a match to TRBD1. This CDR3 spans 15 amino acids. V shed 4 bases, J shed 8 bases, and the junction held 13 bases outside the gene matches. Looked up from germline, CDR1 is MNHNS and CDR2 is SASEGT. The CDR3 region has the DNA TGTGCCAGCAGTGTGGTGTATGAGGGGGCGTGGGGCTACACCTTC. Translated: CASSVVYEGAWGYTF.

CDR3 coding DNA: TGTGCCAGCAGTTCAAGGGGGGGAAATGAAAAACTGTTTTTT. Protein sequence: CASSSRGGNEKLFF. This chain uses TRBV25-1 with TRBJ1-4, with D perhaps TRBD1 (6 bases). V shed 5 bases and J shed 5 bases, with 12 bases lying between them. The CDR3 extends over 14 amino acids. Per germline, CDR1 MGHDK and CDR2 SYGVNS.

The J gene is TRBJ2-7, the V gene TRBV4-1, with D perhaps matching TRBD2 (5 bases). From germline, CDR1 is MGHRA and CDR2 YSYEKL. Trimming left V 0 bases short and J 4 bases short, with 16 bases between. This CDR3 contains 16 residues. Here the CDR3 reads CASSQDPSGRWYEQYF. The DNA for the CDR3 is TGCGCCAGCAGCCAAGATCCGTCTGGGAGATGGTACGAGCAGTACTTC.

This clone was counted once. The chain is built from TRBV18 and TRBJ2-1; TRBD1 agrees at 8 bases. J lost 3 bases, V lost 8 bases, and 9 bases had no gene match. Germline values: CDR1 KGHSH, CDR2 LQKENI. CDR3 length: 15 amino acids. The chain's CDR3 is CASREGTGGYNEQFF. CDR3 in DNA: TGTGCCAGCCGGGAAGGAACAGGGGGCTACAATGAGCAGTTCTTC.

This chain links TRBV27 with TRBJ2-5, with 13 bases fitting TRBD2. CDR1 and CDR2 (germline): MNHEY, SMNVEV (reference sequence). With V trimmed by 6 bases and J by 2 bases, 6 bases remained unmatched. The CDR3 runs to 16 residues. The CDR3 spells CASRPRLAGGQETQYF. CDR3 DNA: TGTGCCAGCAGACCTCGACTAGCGGGGGGACAAGAGACCCAGTACTTC.

The gene calls are TRBV2 and TRBJ2-3; 12 nucleotides match TRBD2. CDR1 SNHLY and CDR2 FYNNEI come from the germline V gene. With 6 bases clipped from V and 3 bases from J, the junction kept 7 bases outside the gene matches. The CDR3 is made up of 16 amino acids. CDR3 in amino acids: CASRRASGGGTDTQYF. The CDR3 coding sequence is TGTGCCAGCAGGAGAGCTAGCGGGGGGGGTACAGATACGCAGTATTTT.

The V call is TRBV7-6, the J call TRBJ1-6; D call uncertain. Trimming left V 0 bases short and J 7 bases short, with 7 bases between. Germline lookup yields CDR1 SGHVS and CDR2 FNYEAQ. The CDR3 extends over 14 amino acids. The CDR3 loop is CASSLATQNSPLHF. The CDR3 region has the DNA TGTGCCAGCAGCTTAGCGACACAAAATTCACCCCTCCACTTT.

The V and J genes are TRBV27 and TRBJ1-4; D might be TRBD1 (6 bases). Between the trimmed V and J ends, which lost 6 bases and 2 bases, there was a span of 10 bases. This CDR3 spans 14 amino acids. Germline assignment: CDR1 MNHEY and CDR2 SMNVEV (reference sequence). The DNA of the CDR3 is TGTGCCAGCAGGCCCCAGGGGACTAATGAAAAACTGTTTTTT. Amino acids: CASRPQGTNEKLFF.

Only one count was recorded for this clone. V and J are TRBV29-1 and TRBJ1-6; 8 bases are shared with TRBD1. The CDR3 contains 14 residues. CDR1 SQVTM and CDR2 ANQGSEA come from the germline V gene. V was pared by 4 bases and J by 10 bases, with 9 bases of the junction left unmatched. The CDR3 DNA reads TGCAGCGTTGGGTCGGACAGGGCAGGATCACCCCTCCACTTT. Its translation is CSVGSDRAGSPLHF.

The chain employs TRBV5-5 and TRBJ2-7; TRBD1 aligns across 9 bases. In germline, CDR1 is SGHKS, CDR2 YYEKEE (reference sequence). This CDR3 comprises 15 residues. Losses at the gene ends were 4 bases for V and 6 bases for J; bases not matched to a gene: 11. The CDR3 sequence: CASSAPGTGPLEQYF. CDR3 bases: TGTGCCAGCAGCGCGCCCGGGACAGGGCCACTCGAGCAGTACTTC.

This clone showed up just a few times. The chain has TRBV5-1 and TRBJ2-7; 10 bases map to TRBD1. In germline, CDR1 is SGHRS, CDR2 YFSETQ. This CDR3 is built from 15 residues. The ends lost 0 bases at V and 4 bases at J; junction bases unmatched: 4. Here the CDR3 DNA reads TGCGCCAGCAGCTTGGACGGGACAGGGGTGTACGAGCAGTACTTC. Translation: CASSLDGTGVYEQYF.

This chain links TRBV5-1 with TRBJ2-7, with TRBD1 matching 9 bases. The length of the CDR3 is 16 residues. Germline assignment: CDR1 SGHRS and CDR2 YFSETQ. V trimming: 0 bases; J trimming: 7 bases; junction bases outside the gene matches: 11. The CDR3 DNA sequence: TGCGCCAGCAGCTTGGAGAGGACAGGGGTGATTGGGGAGCAGTACTTC. It specifies CASSLERTGVIGEQYF.

The J gene is TRBJ1-1, the V gene TRBV7-9; no reliable D call. Germline lookup yields CDR1 SEHNR and CDR2 FQNEAQ (reference sequence). The V and J ends lost 2 bases and 3 bases respectively, with 10 bases between them. CDR3 length: 14 residues. The CDR3 here is CASSLSFLDTEAFF. The DNA of the CDR3 is TGTGCCAGCAGCTTATCTTTTTTAGACACTGAAGCTTTCTTT. Complete variable domain (other parts from reference TRBV7-9 and TRBJ1-1): DTGVSQNPRHKITKRGQNVTFRCDPISEHNRLYWYRQTLGQGPEFLTYFQNEAQLEKSRLLSDRFSAERPKGSFSTLEIQRTEQGDSAMYLCASSLSFLDTEAFFGQGTRLTVV.

The rearrangement links TRBV27 to TRBJ2-7; TRBD1 matches 8 bases. CDR1 MNHEY and CDR2 SMNVEV come from the germline V gene (reference sequence). Trimming removed 0 bases from V and 9 bases from J; junction bases left unmatched: 13. The CDR3 contains 16 residues. The DNA for the CDR3 is TGTGCCAGCAGTTTATCCCCCGACAGGGGTGGCTCCGGGCAGTACTTC. Encoded protein: CASSLSPDRGGSGQYF.

As DNA, the CDR3 is TGCGCCAGCAGCTCGACTAGCGGGGTAACCTACGAGCAGTACTTC. This sequence encodes CASSSTSGVTYEQYF. This chain joins TRBV5-1 and TRBJ2-7, with 11 bases matching TRBD2. Germline CDR1 SGHRS, CDR2 YFSETQ. J was trimmed by 2 bases and V by 3 bases; bases with no gene match: 4. The CDR3 runs to 15 residues.

This sequence joins TRBV18 and TRBJ1-5; unclear D gene. This CDR3 is 12 amino acids long. V dropped 5 bases and J dropped 5 bases, with 7 bases sitting between them. The germline V gene has CDR1 KGHSH and CDR2 LQKENI. The CDR3 protein is CASSTRDQPQHF. The CDR3 DNA is TGTGCCAGCTCAACGAGGGATCAGCCCCAGCATTTT.